The 29 T cell receptor beta chains in this list originate from one sample, sequenced in a study of CD8 T cells in Susac syndrome. Reverse transcription of roughly 0.5 to 1 ug RNA was carried out with random hexamers. TCRdb re-called the immunoSEQ multiplex PCR reads with MiXCR, one entry per CDR3 protein. Here the sample spans 250,000 to 300,000 distinct CDR3 sequences, 65% to 90% being singletons. Sequencing input: CD8+ T cells from PBMCs. The receptor source for this set is a human donor with multiple sclerosis.

The chain joins TRBV7-2 to TRBJ2-7, with D tentatively TRBD2 (5 bases). This CDR3 has 16 amino acids. Between the trimmed V and J ends, which lost 1 base and 5 bases, there was a span of 18 bases. In germline, CDR1 is SGHTA, CDR2 FQGNSA. CDR3 nucleotides: TGTGCCAGCAGCTTAGGGTCCGGCGCCTGGAGGAACGAGCAGTACTTC. It codes for CASSLGSGAWRNEQYF.

V is TRBV5-4 and J is TRBJ2-7, with TRBD1 identical over 7 bases. The CDR3 extends over 14 amino acids. V lost 2 bases and J lost 2; bases outside the gene matches: 4. The germline V gene has CDR1 SGHNT and CDR2 YYREEE (reference sequence). CDR3 coding DNA: TGTGCCAGCAGCTTCGACAGGGAGCCCTACGAGCAGTACTTC. It is translated as CASSFDREPYEQYF.

The rearrangement joins TRBV11-3 to TRBJ1-2; D unclear. Deletions cut 3 bases from V and 2 bases from J, with 10 bases between. CDR1 SGHNT and CDR2 YENEEA come from the germline V gene. The CDR3 is 14 amino acids. This chain's CDR3 is CASSLKDGNYGYTF. The CDR3 DNA reads TGTGCCAGCAGCTTGAAGGACGGAAACTATGGCTACACCTTC.

The chain uses TRBV19 and TRBJ2-1; no definite D call. The CDR3 sequence is 13 residues long. Trimming removed 1 base at V and 6 bases at J, with 7 bases between. The germline V gene encodes CDR1 LNHDA and CDR2 SQIVND (reference sequence). Written as DNA, the CDR3 is TGTGCCAGTAGTATAGGGCTACCCAATGAGCAGTTCTTC. Residues: CASSIGLPNEQFF.

CDR3 amino acids: CASSPTRAGTGELFF. As DNA, the CDR3 is TGTGCCAGCAGCCCTACTAGAGCGGGCACCGGGGAGCTGTTTTTT. The J gene is TRBJ2-2, the V gene TRBV11-3; D may be TRBD2 (6 bases). Germline lookup yields CDR1 SGHNT and CDR2 YENEEA. Trimming left V 5 bases short and J 4 bases short, with 14 bases between. The CDR3 sequence is 15 residues long.

The chain joins TRBV4-3 to TRBJ2-2; D not certain. CDR1 is LGHNA and CDR2 is YSLEER in the germline V gene. V was cut by 0 bases and J by 6 bases, with 11 bases left in between. This CDR3 has 15 residues. CDR3: CASSQDGARPGELFF. As DNA, the CDR3 is TGCGCCAGCAGCCAAGATGGAGCCCGCCCCGGGGAGCTGTTTTTT.

The chain uses TRBV15 and TRBJ2-5; D perhaps matches TRBD2 (7 bases). Germline CDR1 is LNHNV and CDR2 is YYDKDF (reference sequence). The germline V and J ends were trimmed by 5 bases and 3 bases, with 10 bases remaining between them. The CDR3 sequence is 13 residues long. The CDR3: CATSLGGEETQYF. The CDR3 region has the DNA TGTGCCACCAGCCTAGGGGGGGAAGAGACCCAGTACTTC.

This chain links TRBV6-6 with TRBJ2-7; D is possibly TRBD2 (6 bases). CDR1 and CDR2 (germline): MNHNY, SVGAGI (reference sequence). V was shortened by 3 bases and J by 4 bases, with 16 bases between the two germline ends. The CDR3 contains 15 residues. The CDR3 spells CASSYTRESPYEQYF. CDR3 in DNA: TGTGCCAGCAGTTATACCCGGGAGTCCCCTTACGAGCAGTACTTC.

The chain's CDR3 is CASSSQTGYMNTEAFF. In DNA, the CDR3 is TGTGCCAGCAGCTCTCAAACAGGTTACATGAACACTGAAGCTTTCTTT. The gene calls are TRBV7-8 and TRBJ1-1, with TRBD1 as a possible D gene (5 bases). Trimming stripped 4 bases from V and 0 bases from J, with 15 bases between. The germline V gene has CDR1 SGHVS and CDR2 FQNEAQ. This CDR3 has 16 amino acids.

The table lists this clonotype with a count of one. This chain connects TRBV28 to TRBJ2-7; no reliable D call. Germline loops: CDR1 MDHEN, CDR2 SYDVKM. The CDR3 loop spans 13 amino acids. V was clipped by 10 bases and J by 0 bases, with 13 bases between them. The CDR3 protein is CATRFPSSYEQYF. The CDR3 coding sequence is TGTGCCACCCGTTTTCCGAGCTCCTACGAGCAGTACTTC.

This rearrangement joins TRBV7-6 to TRBJ2-3; D unclear. The V gene's germline CDR1 is SGHVS and CDR2 FNYEAQ. This CDR3 region has 16 residues. The V end lost 5 bases, the J end lost 1 base, and 16 bases lay between the germline ends. CDR3 residues: CASSPTVGGGTDTQYF. The CDR3, as DNA: TGTGCCAGCAGCCCAACCGTGGGCGGCGGCACAGATACGCAGTATTTT.

The V call is TRBV29-1, the J call TRBJ2-1; tentatively, D is TRBD2 (6 bases). V was shortened by 1 base and J by 6 bases, with 10 bases between the two germline ends. CDR1 SQVTM and CDR2 ANQGSEA come from the germline V gene. The CDR3 has 13 amino acids. CDR3 loop: CSVEGSGGNEQFF. CDR3 coding DNA: TGCAGCGTTGAAGGGTCCGGGGGCAATGAGCAGTTCTTC.

The chain combines TRBV20-1 with TRBJ2-7, with D perhaps being TRBD1 or TRBD2 (7 bases each). Germline CDR1 is DFQATT and CDR2 is SNEGSKA (reference sequence). CDR3 length: 13 residues. V lost 2 bases and J lost 3, with 11 bases in between. CDR3 residues: CSARTRGGYEQYF. DNA for the CDR3: TGCAGTGCTAGAACCAGGGGGGGCTACGAGCAGTACTTC.

The chain uses TRBV3-1 and TRBJ2-1; TRBD2 matches 9 bases. V dropped 5 bases and J dropped 1; count of bases not matched to a gene: 3. This CDR3 spans 15 amino acids. CDR1 and CDR2 from the germline V gene are LGHDT and YNNKEL (reference sequence). The CDR3 sequence is CASSNLAGSYNEQFF. In DNA form, the CDR3 reads TGTGCCAGCAGCAATCTAGCGGGGTCCTACAATGAGCAGTTCTTC.

The gene calls are TRBV13 and TRBJ2-4; the match to TRBD1 covers 8 bases. Germline CDR1 and CDR2: PRHDT and FYEKMQ (reference sequence). The CDR3 totals 21 residues. The ends lost 5 bases at V and 2 bases at J; junction bases unmatched: 23. CDR3: CASSPPRDRGTPSSTKNIQYF. The CDR3 nucleotides are TGTGCCAGCAGCCCCCCGCGAGACAGGGGAACTCCCAGTAGTACCAAAAACATTCAGTACTTC.

This sequence joins TRBV20-1 and TRBJ2-7, with D possibly TRBD1 on 5 matching bases. Trimming pared 0 bases from V and 2 bases from J, leaving 11 bases between. The CDR3 is 14 residues long. The V gene's germline CDR1 is DFQATT and CDR2 SNEGSKA (reference sequence). CDR3 nucleotide sequence: TGCAGTGCTAGAGATCCACAGGTGGCCTACGAGCAGTACTTC. Translating it yields CSARDPQVAYEQYF.

This chain links TRBV30 with TRBJ2-7, with D unresolved. Germline CDR1 GTSNPN, CDR2 SVGIG (reference sequence). The CDR3 loop spans 12 amino acids. V lost 7 bases and J 1 base, leaving 11 bases between the germline ends. CDR3 protein: CASDGRSYEQYF. CDR3 DNA: TGTGCCTCAGACGGGCGTTCCTACGAGCAGTACTTC.

This chain links TRBV29-1 with TRBJ2-2, with D unresolved. This CDR3 is 13 amino acids long. Germline loops: CDR1 SQVTM, CDR2 ANQGSEA. V was pared by 3 bases and J by 0 bases, with 5 bases between. In DNA form, the CDR3 reads TGCAGCGTTGAGCAGGCGAACACCGGGGAGCTGTTTTTT. Its translation is CSVEQANTGELFF.

This chain uses TRBV28 with TRBJ2-7, with 9 bases aligning to TRBD2. Trimming at V came to 3 bases and at J to 6 bases, leaving 6 bases not matched to a gene. CDR1 MDHEN and CDR2 SYDVKM come from the germline V gene. The CDR3 spans 14 residues. The CDR3 DNA reads TGTGCCAGCAGTTTGGTAGCGGGAGAGATCGAGCAGTACTTC. It translates to CASSLVAGEIEQYF.

This clonotype was counted only a few times. The V call is TRBV7-2, the J call TRBJ2-7; D not resolved. Germline V gene sequence: CDR1 SGHTA, CDR2 FQGNSA. V was shortened by 5 bases and J by 4 bases, with 9 bases between the two germline ends. This CDR3 is 12 amino acids long. CDR3 nucleotides: TGTGCCAGCAGCCTCGCGAAGTACGAGCAGTACTTC. As protein: CASSLAKYEQYF.

The DNA for the CDR3 is TGTGCCAGCAGTAACCGACAGTCCTACGAGCAGTACTTC. Residues: CASSNRQSYEQYF. This chain links TRBV28 with TRBJ2-7; TRBD1 might be the D (5 bases). The V gene lost 5 bases and the J gene lost 1 base, with 9 bases spanning the gap. The CDR3 loop spans 13 amino acids. Germline values: CDR1 MDHEN, CDR2 SYDVKM. Filled out from reference TRBV28 and TRBJ2-7, the complete variable domain reads DVKVTQSSRYLVKRTGEKVFLECVQDMDHENMFWYRQDPGLGLRLIYFSYDVKMKEKGDIPEGYSVSREKKERFSLILESASTNQTSMYLCASSNRQSYEQYFGPGTRLTVT.

The J gene is TRBJ2-7, the V gene TRBV28, with TRBD2 matching over 9 bases. This CDR3 is built from 16 residues. Germline CDR1 MDHEN, CDR2 SYDVKM. Germline trimming cut 4 bases from V and 1 base from J; bases unmatched to any gene: 8. DNA of the CDR3: TGTGCCAGCAGTTCTTGGACTAGCGTACAGTCCTACGAGCAGTACTTC. Translation gives CASSSWTSVQSYEQYF.

The chain couples TRBV9 to TRBJ2-6; D is ambiguous. Germline CDR1 SGDLS, CDR2 YYNGEE. The CDR3 is 14 amino acids. The V end lost 3 bases, the J end lost 0 bases, and 4 bases lay between the germline ends. The CDR3 sequence is CASSGASGANVLTF. The CDR3 bases are TGTGCCAGCAGCGGCGCCTCTGGGGCCAACGTCCTGACTTTC.

The chain has TRBV30 and TRBJ1-1; D is undetermined. CDR1 is GTSNPN, CDR2 SVGIG, per germline (reference sequence). V was cut by 1 base and J by 0 bases, with 9 bases left in between. This CDR3 comprises 14 residues. The CDR3 DNA sequence: TGTGCCTGGAGTGCCCTCACCGTGAACACTGAAGCTTTCTTT. Protein sequence: CAWSALTVNTEAFF.

The chain has TRBV7-3 and TRBJ2-7; tentatively, D is TRBD2 (6 bases). Trimming cost V 2 bases and J 1 base, with 9 bases left between them. The CDR3 has 14 amino acids. Germline-derived CDR1 and CDR2 are SGHTA and FQGTGA. In nucleotides, the CDR3 is TGTGCCAGCAGCTTAGGGGACTTTTCCTACGAGCAGTACTTC. It yields the protein CASSLGDFSYEQYF.

The rearrangement joins TRBV4-3 to TRBJ2-3, with D tentatively TRBD2 (5 bases). Trimming took 0 bases from V and 4 from J, leaving 17 bases between them. This CDR3 is 17 amino acids long. Per the germline V gene, CDR1 is LGHNA and CDR2 is YSLEER. DNA for the CDR3: TGCGCCAGCAGCCAAGAGAGCTCCCTGGGAGTAGCAGATACGCAGTATTTT. Amino acids: CASSQESSLGVADTQYF.

The V call is TRBV28, the J call TRBJ2-7, with 11 bases fitting TRBD2. The CDR3 covers 16 residues. V lost 4 bases and J lost 2; bases outside the gene matches: 7. The V gene's germline CDR1 is MDHEN and CDR2 SYDVKM. The CDR3 nucleotides are TGTGCCAGCAGTTCCCGACTAGCGGGATATCCCTACGAGCAGTACTTC. As protein: CASSSRLAGYPYEQYF.

V and J are TRBV7-9 and TRBJ1-2; no clear D. From germline, CDR1 is SEHNR and CDR2 FQNEAQ (reference sequence). With 5 bases removed from V and 8 bases from J, the gap between germline ends came to 12 bases. CDR3 length: 12 residues. The CDR3 protein is CASSHSSGGYTF. CDR3 nucleotides: TGTGCCAGCAGCCACAGTAGTGGAGGCTACACCTTC.

The V and J genes are TRBV5-4 and TRBJ2-1; the D call may be TRBD1 or TRBD2 (7 bases each). Trimming took off 2 bases at V and 0 bases at J, with 12 bases between the two ends. The CDR3 consists of 16 residues. CDR1 SGHNT and CDR2 YYREEE come from the germline V gene (reference sequence). CDR3: CASSFRGGSSYNEQFF. CDR3 nucleotides: TGTGCCAGCAGCTTCAGGGGGGGGAGCTCCTACAATGAGCAGTTCTTC.